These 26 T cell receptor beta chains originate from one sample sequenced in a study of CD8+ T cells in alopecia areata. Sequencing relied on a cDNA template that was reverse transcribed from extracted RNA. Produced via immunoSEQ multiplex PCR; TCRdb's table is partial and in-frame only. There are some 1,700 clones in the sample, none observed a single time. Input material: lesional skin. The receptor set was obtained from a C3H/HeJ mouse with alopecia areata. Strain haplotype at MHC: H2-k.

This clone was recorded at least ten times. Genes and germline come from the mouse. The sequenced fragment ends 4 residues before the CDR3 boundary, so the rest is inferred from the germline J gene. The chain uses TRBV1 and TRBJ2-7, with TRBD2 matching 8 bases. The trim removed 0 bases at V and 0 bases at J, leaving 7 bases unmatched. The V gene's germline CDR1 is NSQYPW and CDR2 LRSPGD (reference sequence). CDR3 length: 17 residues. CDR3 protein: CTCSADRLGRSSYEQYF. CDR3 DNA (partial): TGCACCTGCAGTGCAGATCGACTGGGGAGGAGCTCCTAT. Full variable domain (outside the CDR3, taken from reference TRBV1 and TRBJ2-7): VTLLEQNPRWRLVPRGQAVNLRCILKNSQYPWMSWYQQDLQKQLQWLFTLRSPGDKEVKSLPGADYLATRVTDTELRLQVANMSQGRTLYCTCSADRLGRSSYEQYFGPGTRLTVL.

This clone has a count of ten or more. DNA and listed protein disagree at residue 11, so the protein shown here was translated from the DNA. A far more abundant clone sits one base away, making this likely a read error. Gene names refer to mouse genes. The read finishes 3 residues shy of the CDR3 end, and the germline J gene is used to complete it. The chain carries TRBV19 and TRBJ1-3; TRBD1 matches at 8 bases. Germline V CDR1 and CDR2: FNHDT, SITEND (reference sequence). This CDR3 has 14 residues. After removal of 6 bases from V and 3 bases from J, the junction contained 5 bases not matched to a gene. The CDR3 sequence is CASTPDRVGNTLYF. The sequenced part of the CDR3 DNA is TGTGCCAGCACCCCGGACAGGGTTGGAAATACG. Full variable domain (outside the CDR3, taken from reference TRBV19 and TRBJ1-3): GGIITQTPKFLIGQEGQKLTLKCQQNFNHDTMYWYRQDSGKGLRLIYYSITENDLQKGDLSEGYDASREKKSSFSLTVTSAQKNEMAVFLCASTPDRVGNTLYFGEGSRLIVV.

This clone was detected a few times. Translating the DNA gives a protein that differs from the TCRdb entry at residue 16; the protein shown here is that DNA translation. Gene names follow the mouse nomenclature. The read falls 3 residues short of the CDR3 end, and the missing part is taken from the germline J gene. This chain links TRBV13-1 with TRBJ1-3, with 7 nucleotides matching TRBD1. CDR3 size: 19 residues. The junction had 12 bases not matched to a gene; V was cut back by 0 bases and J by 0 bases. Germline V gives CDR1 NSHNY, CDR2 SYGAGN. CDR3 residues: CASSDGHRGPRDSGNTLYF. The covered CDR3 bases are TGTGCCAGCAGTGATGGTCACAGGGGCCCCAGGGATTCTGGAAATACG.

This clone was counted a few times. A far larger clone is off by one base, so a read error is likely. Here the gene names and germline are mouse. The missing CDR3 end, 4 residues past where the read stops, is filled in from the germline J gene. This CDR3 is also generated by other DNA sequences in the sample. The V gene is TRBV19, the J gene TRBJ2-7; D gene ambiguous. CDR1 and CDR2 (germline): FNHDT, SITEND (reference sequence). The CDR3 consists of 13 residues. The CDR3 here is CASSIIVLYEQYF. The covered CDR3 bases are TGTGCCAGCAGTATAATAGTTCTGTAT.

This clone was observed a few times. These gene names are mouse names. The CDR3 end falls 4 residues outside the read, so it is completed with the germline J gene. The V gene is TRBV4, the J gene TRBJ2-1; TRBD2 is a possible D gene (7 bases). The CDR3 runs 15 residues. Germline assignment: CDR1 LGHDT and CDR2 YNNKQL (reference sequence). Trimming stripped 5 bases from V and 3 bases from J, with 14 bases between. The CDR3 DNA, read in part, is TGTGCCAGCAGCCCCGGGGGGCTGGGCTATGCT. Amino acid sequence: CASSPGGLGYA. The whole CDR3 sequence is CASSPGGLGYAEQFF.

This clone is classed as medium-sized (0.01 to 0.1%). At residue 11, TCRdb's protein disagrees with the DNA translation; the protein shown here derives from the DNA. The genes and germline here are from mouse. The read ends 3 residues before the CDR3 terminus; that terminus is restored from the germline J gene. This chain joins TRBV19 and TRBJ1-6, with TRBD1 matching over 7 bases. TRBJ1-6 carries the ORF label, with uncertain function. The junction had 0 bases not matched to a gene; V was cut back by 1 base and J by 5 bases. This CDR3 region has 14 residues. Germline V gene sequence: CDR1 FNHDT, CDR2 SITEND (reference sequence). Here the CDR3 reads CASSIQGDNSPLYF. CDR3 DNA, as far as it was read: TGTGCCAGCAGTATACAGGGGGATAATTCGCCC.

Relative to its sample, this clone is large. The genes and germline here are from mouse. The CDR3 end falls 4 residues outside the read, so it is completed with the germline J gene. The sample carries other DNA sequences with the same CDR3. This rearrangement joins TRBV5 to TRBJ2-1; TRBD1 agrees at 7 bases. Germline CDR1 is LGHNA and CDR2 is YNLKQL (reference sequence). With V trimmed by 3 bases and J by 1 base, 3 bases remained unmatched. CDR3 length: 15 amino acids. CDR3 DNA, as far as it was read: TGTGCCAGCAGCCATCTCAGGGGGAACTATGCT. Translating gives CASSHLRGNYA. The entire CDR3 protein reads CASSHLRGNYAEQFF.

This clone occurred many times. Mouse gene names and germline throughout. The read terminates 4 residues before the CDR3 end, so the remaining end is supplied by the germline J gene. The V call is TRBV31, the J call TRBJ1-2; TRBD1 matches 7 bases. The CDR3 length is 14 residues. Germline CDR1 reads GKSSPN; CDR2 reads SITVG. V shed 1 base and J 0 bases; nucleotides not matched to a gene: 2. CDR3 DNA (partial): TGTGCCTGGAGTCGGGACAGTGCAAACTCC. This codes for CAWSRDSANS. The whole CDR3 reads CAWSRDSANSDYTF.

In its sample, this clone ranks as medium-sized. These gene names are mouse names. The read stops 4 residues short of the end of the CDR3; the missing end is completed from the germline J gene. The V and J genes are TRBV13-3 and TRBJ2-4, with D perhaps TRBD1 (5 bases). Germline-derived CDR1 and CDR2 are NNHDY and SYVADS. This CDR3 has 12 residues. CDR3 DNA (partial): TGTGCCAGCAGTCCCAGGGAAAAC. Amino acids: CASSPREN. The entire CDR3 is CASSPRENTLYF.

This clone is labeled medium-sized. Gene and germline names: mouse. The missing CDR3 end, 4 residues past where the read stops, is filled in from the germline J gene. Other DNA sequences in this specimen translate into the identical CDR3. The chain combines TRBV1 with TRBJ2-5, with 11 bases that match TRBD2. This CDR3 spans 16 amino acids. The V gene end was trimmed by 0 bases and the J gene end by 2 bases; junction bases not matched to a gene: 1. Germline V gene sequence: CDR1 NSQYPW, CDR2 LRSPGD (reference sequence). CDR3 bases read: TGCACCTGCAGTGCAGAAGGACTGGGGGGCCAAGAC. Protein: CTCSAEGLGGQD. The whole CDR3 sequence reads CTCSAEGLGGQDTQYF.

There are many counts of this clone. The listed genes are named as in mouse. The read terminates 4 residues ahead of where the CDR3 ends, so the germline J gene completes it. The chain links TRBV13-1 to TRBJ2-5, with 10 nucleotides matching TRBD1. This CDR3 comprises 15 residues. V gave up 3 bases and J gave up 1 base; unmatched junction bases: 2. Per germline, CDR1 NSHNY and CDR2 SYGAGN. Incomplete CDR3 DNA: TGTGCCAGCAGTGGGACAGGGGGGGACCAAGAC. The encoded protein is CASSGTGGDQD. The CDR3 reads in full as CASSGTGGDQDTQYF.

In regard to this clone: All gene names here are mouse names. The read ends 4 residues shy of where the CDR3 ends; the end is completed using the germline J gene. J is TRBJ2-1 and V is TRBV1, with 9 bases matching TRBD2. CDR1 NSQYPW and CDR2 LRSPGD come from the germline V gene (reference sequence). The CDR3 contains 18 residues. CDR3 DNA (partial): TGCACCTGCAGTGCAGATAGGGACTGGGAGGGGGGTAGGGCT. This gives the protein CTCSADRDWEGGRA. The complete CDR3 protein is CTCSADRDWEGGRAEQFF.

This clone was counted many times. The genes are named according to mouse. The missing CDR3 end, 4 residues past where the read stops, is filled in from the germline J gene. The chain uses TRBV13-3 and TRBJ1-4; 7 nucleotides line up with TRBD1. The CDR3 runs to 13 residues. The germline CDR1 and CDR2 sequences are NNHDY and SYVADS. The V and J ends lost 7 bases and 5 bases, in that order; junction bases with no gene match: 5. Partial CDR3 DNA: TGTGCCAGCGGGGGACAGAAGAACGAA. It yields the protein CASGGQKNE. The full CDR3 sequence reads CASGGQKNERLFF.

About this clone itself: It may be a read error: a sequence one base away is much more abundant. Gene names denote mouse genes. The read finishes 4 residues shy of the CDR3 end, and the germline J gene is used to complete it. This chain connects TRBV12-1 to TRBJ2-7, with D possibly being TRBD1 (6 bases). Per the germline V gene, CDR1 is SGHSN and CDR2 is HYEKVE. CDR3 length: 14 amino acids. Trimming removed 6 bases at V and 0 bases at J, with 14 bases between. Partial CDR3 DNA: TGTGCCAGCAGTATCTTACAGGGCTCCTAT. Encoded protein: CASSILQGSY. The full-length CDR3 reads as CASSILQGSYEQYF.

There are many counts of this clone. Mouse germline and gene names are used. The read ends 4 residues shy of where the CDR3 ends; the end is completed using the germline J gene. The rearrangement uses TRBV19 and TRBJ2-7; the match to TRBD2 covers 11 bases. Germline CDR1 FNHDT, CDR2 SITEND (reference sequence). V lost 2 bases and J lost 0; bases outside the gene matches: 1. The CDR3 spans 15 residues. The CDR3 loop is CASSMGLGDSYEQYF. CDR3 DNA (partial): TGTGCCAGCAGTATGGGACTGGGGGACTCCTAT. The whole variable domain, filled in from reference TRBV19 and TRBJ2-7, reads GGIITQTPKFLIGQEGQKLTLKCQQNFNHDTMYWYRQDSGKGLRLIYYSITENDLQKGDLSEGYDASREKKSSFSLTVTSAQKNEMAVFLCASSMGLGDSYEQYFGPGTRLTVL.

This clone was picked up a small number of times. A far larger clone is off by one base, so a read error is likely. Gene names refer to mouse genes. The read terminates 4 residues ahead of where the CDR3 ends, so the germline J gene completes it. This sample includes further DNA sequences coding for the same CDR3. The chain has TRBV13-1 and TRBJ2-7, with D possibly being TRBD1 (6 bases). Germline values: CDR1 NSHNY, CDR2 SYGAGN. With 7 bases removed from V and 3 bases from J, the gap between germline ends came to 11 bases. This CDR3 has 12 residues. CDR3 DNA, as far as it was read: TGTGCCAGCGGCCACAGGGTCTAT. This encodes CASGHRVY. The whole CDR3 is CASGHRVYEQYF.

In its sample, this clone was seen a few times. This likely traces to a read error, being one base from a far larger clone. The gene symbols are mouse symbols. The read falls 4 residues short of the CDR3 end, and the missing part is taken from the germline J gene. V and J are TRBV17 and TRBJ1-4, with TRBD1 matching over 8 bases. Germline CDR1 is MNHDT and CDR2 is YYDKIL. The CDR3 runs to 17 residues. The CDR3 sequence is CARSRDRGTGLNERLFF. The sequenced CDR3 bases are TGTGCTAGAAGTAGAGATAGGGGGACAGGACTCAACGAA.

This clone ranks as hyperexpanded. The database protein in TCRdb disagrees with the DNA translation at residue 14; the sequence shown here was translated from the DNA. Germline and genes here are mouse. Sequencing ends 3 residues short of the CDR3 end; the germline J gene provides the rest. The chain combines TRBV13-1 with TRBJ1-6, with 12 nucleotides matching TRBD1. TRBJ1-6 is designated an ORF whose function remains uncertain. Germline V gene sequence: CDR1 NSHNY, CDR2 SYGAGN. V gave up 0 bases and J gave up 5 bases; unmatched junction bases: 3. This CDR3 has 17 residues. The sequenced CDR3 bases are TGTGCCAGCAGTGATGGGGACAGGGGGCGGGATAATTCGCCC. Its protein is CASSDGDRGRDNSP. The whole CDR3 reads CASSDGDRGRDNSPLYF.

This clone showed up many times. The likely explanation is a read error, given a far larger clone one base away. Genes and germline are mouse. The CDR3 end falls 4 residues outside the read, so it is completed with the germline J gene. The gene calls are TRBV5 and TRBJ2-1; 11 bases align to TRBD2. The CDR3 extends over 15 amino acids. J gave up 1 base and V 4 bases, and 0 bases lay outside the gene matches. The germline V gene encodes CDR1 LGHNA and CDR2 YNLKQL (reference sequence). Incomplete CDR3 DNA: TGTGCCAGCAGCCGGGACTGGGGGAACTATGCT. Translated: CASSRDWGNYA. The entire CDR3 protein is CASSRDWGNYAEQFF.

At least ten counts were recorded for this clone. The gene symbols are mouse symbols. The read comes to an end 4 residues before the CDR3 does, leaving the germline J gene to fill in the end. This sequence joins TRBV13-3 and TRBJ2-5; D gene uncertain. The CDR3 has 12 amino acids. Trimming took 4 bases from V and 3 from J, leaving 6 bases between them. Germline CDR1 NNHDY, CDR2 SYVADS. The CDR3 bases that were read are TGTGCCAGCAGTCCCAGACAAGAC. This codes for CASSPRQD. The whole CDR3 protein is CASSPRQDTQYF.

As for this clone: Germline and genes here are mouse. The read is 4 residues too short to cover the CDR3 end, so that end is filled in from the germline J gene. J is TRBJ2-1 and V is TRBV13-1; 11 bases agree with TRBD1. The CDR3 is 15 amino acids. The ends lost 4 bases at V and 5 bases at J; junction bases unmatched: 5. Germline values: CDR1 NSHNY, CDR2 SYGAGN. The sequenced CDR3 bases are TGTGCCAGCAGTATTAGGGGACAGGGGGATGCT. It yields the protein CASSIRGQGDA. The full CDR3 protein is CASSIRGQGDAEQFF.

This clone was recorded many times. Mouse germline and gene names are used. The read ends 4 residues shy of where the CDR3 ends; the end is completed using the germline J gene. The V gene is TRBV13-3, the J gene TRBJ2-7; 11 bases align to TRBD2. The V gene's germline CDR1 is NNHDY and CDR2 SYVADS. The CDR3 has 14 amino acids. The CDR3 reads CASSEDWGGYEQYF. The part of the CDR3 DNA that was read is TGTGCCAGCAGTGAAGACTGGGGGGGGTAT.

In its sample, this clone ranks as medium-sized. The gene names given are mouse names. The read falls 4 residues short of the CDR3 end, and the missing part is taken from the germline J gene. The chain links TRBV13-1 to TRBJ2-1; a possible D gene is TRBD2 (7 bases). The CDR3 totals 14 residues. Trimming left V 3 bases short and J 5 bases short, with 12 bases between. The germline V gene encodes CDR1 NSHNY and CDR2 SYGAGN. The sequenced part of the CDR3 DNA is TGTGCCAGCAGTGTTGGGGGGCGCGATGCT. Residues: CASSVGGRDA. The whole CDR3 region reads CASSVGGRDAEQFF.

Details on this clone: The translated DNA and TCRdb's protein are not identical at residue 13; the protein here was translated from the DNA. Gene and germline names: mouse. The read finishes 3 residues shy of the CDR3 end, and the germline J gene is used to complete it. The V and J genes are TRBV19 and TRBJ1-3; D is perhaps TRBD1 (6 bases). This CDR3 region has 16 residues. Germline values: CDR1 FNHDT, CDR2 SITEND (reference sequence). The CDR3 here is CASRDWGAPSAETLYF. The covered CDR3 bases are TGTGCCAGCAGGGACTGGGGGGCGCCTAGTGCAGAAACG.

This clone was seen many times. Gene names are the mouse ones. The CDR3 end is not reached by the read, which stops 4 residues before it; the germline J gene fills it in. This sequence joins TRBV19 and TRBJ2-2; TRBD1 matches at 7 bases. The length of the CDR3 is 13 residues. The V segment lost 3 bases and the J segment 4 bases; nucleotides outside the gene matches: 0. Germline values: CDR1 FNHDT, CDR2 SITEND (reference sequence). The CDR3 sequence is CASSNRGTGQLYF. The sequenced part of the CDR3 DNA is TGTGCCAGCAGTAACAGGGGCACCGGG. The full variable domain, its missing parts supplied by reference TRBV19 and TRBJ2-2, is GGIITQTPKFLIGQEGQKLTLKCQQNFNHDTMYWYRQDSGKGLRLIYYSITENDLQKGDLSEGYDASREKKSSFSLTVTSAQKNEMAVFLCASSNRGTGQLYFGEGSKLTVL.

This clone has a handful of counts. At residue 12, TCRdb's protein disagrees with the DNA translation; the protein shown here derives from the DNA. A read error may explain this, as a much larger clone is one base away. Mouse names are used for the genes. The sequenced CDR3 bases are TGTGCTAGCAGCAACAGGGGGGGTTCTGGAAATACG. The encoded protein is CASSNRGGSGNT. In full, the CDR3 is CASSNRGGSGNTLYF. This chain uses TRBV29 with TRBJ1-3, with 8 nucleotides matching TRBD1. The read ends 3 residues early relative to the CDR3; the germline J gene fills the gap. The CDR3 is 15 residues long. Trimming cost V 6 bases and J 0 bases; bases outside gene matches: 4. The germline V gene has CDR1 MSHET and CDR2 SYDVDS.